This passage covers 7 T cell receptor beta chains from one sample sequenced in a study of T cell repertoires in cytomegalovirus infection. Via MiXCR, TCRdb re-called the reads, giving one row per CDR3 protein. The sample includes about 470,000 distinct CDR3 sequences, approximately 46% of them seen just once. These receptors have no identified antigens. This material consisted of cultured PBMCs, taken from culture after CMV antigen stimulation. The origin of the receptors is a human donor in good health (CMV status not recorded). Some clones in this sample may be carry-over from other donors' samples.

The chain combines TRBV7-2 with TRBJ1-5; D gene uncertain. The germline gives CDR1 SGHTA, CDR2 FQGNSA. This CDR3 comprises 13 residues. CDR3: CVKRFRNNQPQHF. In DNA form, the CDR3 reads TGTGTCAAGCGGTTTCGTAACAATCAGCCCCAGCATTTT.

CDR3 sequence: CSATRLAGDNEQFF. CDR3 nucleotides: TGCAGTGCTACTCGACTAGCGGGAGACAATGAGCAGTTCTTC. The rearrangement uses TRBV20-1 and TRBJ2-1; 12 nucleotides match TRBD2. The CDR3 is 14 residues long. Germline V CDR1 and CDR2: DFQATT, SNEGSKA (reference sequence). The V and J ends lost 4 bases and 5 bases, in that order; junction bases with no gene match: 3.

CDR3 coding DNA: TGTGCCAGCAGTCCCTTTTTCGGGACAGGGGATTACGAGCAGTACTTC. This encodes CASSPFFGTGDYEQYF. The chain links TRBV7-2 to TRBJ2-7; the match to TRBD1 covers 10 bases. The CDR3 loop spans 16 amino acids. Germline CDR1 SGHTA, CDR2 FQGNSA. The junction had 12 bases not matched to a gene; V was cut back by 6 bases and J by 4 bases.

The rearrangement links TRBV6-2 or TRBV6-3 to TRBJ2-5, with D perhaps TRBD1 or TRBD2 (5 bases each). The CDR3 spans 18 residues. The V end was cut by 2 bases, the J end by 3 bases, with 22 bases between. Germline CDR1 is MNHEY and CDR2 is SVGEGT. The CDR3: CASSYRGFSGPEEETQYF. The CDR3 region has the DNA TGTGCCAGCAGTTACCGGGGTTTTTCGGGACCTGAGGAAGAGACCCAGTACTTC.

This clonotype was seen a handful of times. The gene calls are TRBV7-2 and TRBJ1-1; D not resolved. Germline values: CDR1 SGHTA, CDR2 FQGNSA. The CDR3 is 14 amino acids. The V end was cut by 5 bases, the J end by 4 bases, with 14 bases between. The CDR3 DNA sequence: TGTGCCAGCAGCCCCTCCCGAGCGAGCACTGAAGCTTTCTTT. Translated, it gives CASSPSRASTEAFF.

This chain connects TRBV4-1 to TRBJ2-3, with D tentatively TRBD1 (6 bases). V was shortened by 3 bases and J by 8 bases, with 15 bases between the two germline ends. This CDR3 spans 14 amino acids. Germline V CDR1 and CDR2: MGHRA, YSYEKL. CDR3 region: CASSHVDRGGTQYF. The CDR3 DNA reads TGCGCCAGCAGCCACGTGGACCGAGGGGGTACGCAGTATTTT.

Here the CDR3 reads CASKPLGASGRRVDEQFF. CDR3 nucleotide sequence: TGTGCCAGTAAACCCCTTGGGGCTAGCGGGAGGCGGGTGGATGAGCAGTTCTTC. V gene TRBV19 combines with J gene TRBJ2-1; 11 bases match TRBD2. With 7 bases clipped from V and 8 bases from J, the junction kept 19 bases outside the gene matches. This CDR3 spans 18 amino acids. Germline V gene lookup returns CDR1 LNHDA and CDR2 SQIVND (reference sequence). The variable domain in full, with the rest retrieved from reference TRBV19 and TRBJ2-1, is DGGITQSPKYLFRKEGQNVTLSCEQNLNHDAMYWYRQDPGQGLRLIYYSQIVNDFQKGDIAEGYSVSREKKESFPLTVTSAQKNPTAFYLCASKPLGASGRRVDEQFFGPGTRLTVL.